The clone carrying this TCR beta chain was detected once. Here immunoSEQ multiplex PCR was the method, and the copy in TCRdb shows in-frame clones only, minus some. The sample consists of fewer than 20,000 clones, roughly 91% of them appearing once. This CDR3 contains 14 residues. V lost 0 bases to trimming and J lost 5 bases; unmatched junction nucleotides: 3. The germline CDR1 and CDR2 sequences are SGHRS and YFSETQ. The data stem from a study of control samples from healthy donors and cancer patients. Sequencing was performed on PBMCs. The sequence was collected from a man in his sixties with head and neck cancer. V gene TRBV5-1 combines with J gene TRBJ2-3; 7 nucleotides match TRBD2. CDR3 nucleotide sequence: TGCGCCAGCAGCTTGGGGGTAGCGGGAGATACGCAGTATTTT. Its translation is CASSLGVAGDTQYF. The full variable domain, its missing parts supplied by reference TRBV5-1 and TRBJ2-3, is KAGVTQTPRYLIKTRGQQVTLSCSPISGHRSVSWYQQTPGQGLQFLFEYFSETQRNKGNFPGRFSGRQFSNSRSEMNVSTLELGDSALYLCASSLGVAGDTQYFGPGTRLTVL.